The TCR beta chain described here comes from a study of CD8 T cells in Susac syndrome. J gave up 0 bases and V 4 bases, and 6 bases lay outside the gene matches. The CDR3 consists of 16 residues. CDR1 is MNHNY, CDR2 SVGAGI, per germline (reference sequence). After extraction with the RNeasy kit, 0.5 to 1 ug of the RNA was reverse transcribed using random hexamers. Amplification of TCR beta CDR3 by immunoSEQ multiplex PCR spanned 54 Vbeta and 13 Jbeta. One entry per CDR3 protein results from TCRdb running MiXCR on the immunoSEQ multiplex PCR reads. The sample holds approximately 180,000 distinct CDR3 sequences; around 95% are singletons and the top ten take approximately 0.09%. Sequencing of TCR beta covered CD8+ and CD4+ T cells obtained from blood. It was treatment-naive patients with stable or active relapsing-remitting disease who made up the multiple sclerosis controls. TEMRA cells were enriched by FACS, and CD4+ and CD8+ T cells were negatively isolated.

Sequencing used CD4+ T cells from PBMCs. This clonotype originated in a human donor with multiple sclerosis. V usage is TRBV6-6 and J usage is TRBJ2-4; TRBD1 aligns across 7 bases. DNA for the CDR3: TGTGCCAGCAGTTTCGGGACAGTACTAGCCAAAAACATTCAGTACTTC. Translation: CASSFGTVLAKNIQYF.